This T cell receptor (beta chain) was sequenced for a study of technical replicates of blood from a handful of donors. Method: immunoSEQ multiplex PCR; TCRdb's copy keeps in-frame clones and lacks some. The data hold about 88,000 clones, with around 94% observed a single time. The CDR3 spans 13 residues. The V gene's germline CDR1 is SGDLS and CDR2 YYNGEE. V shed 3 bases and J shed 0 bases, with 6 bases lying between them. Sequencing was done on a sample of T cells isolated from PBMCs. This receptor was obtained from a human donor in good health. The chain is built from TRBV9 and TRBJ1-1; no reliable D call. CDR3 bases: TGTGCCAGCAGCGGAGGCGTGAACACTGAAGCTTTCTTT. Its protein product is CASSGGVNTEAFF.